This TCR beta chain was identified during a study of blood T cell repertoires in COVID-19. Study-level background: Researchers got acute and convalescent COVID-19 samples from the United States, Italy and Spain.

Per germline, CDR1 SQVTM and CDR2 ANQGSEA. Trimming cost V 4 bases and J 5 bases, with 11 bases left between them. The CDR3 has 12 amino acids. Patients from Seattle were sampled longitudinally, starting during active infection. In the authors' methods: Cell counts per sample came from amplifying reference gene primers. Produced via immunoSEQ multiplex PCR; TCRdb's table is partial and in-frame only. The V and J calls and the clone size are those of that table, but D and trimming were determined from the DNA. The data contain 90,000 or so clones, about 83% of them singletons. J is TRBJ2-5 and V is TRBV29-1; tentative D call: TRBD2 (6 bases). This TCR was recovered from a woman aged 55 to 70 with COVID-19, enrolled during active disease. The source material was peripheral blood. CDR3 bases: TGCAGCGTTGGCCCGGGACTTGAGACCCAGTACTTC. Protein product: CSVGPGLETQYF.